This TCR beta chain was sequenced in a study of T cells in Graves' hyperthyroidism and ophthalmopathy. Notes on the study in general: Blood also contained most expanded thyroid clonotypes above 0.001.

Patients with ophthalmopathy all had a Clinical Activity Score of at least 3, a NOSPECS grade of at least 4 and duration under 3 months. For the diagnoses, clinical symptoms, serum thyroxine and TRAb, thyroid ultrasound and orbital computed tomography were used. The source material, RNA transcripts, was used to amplify TCR beta CDR3 regions. A set of HTBI primers served as the primers for a first-round RT-PCR of the TCR CDR3. Each CDR3 protein is one row after TCRdb ran MiXCR on the multiplex PCR reads. The data hold around 600,000 distinct CDR3 sequences, with about 14% observed a single time. This clonotype showed up many times. The antigen is not known. With 2 bases removed from V and 5 bases from J, the gap between germline ends came to 18 bases. The germline V gene encodes CDR1 DFQATT and CDR2 SNEGSKA (reference sequence). This CDR3 has 15 residues.

The sequence was collected from a woman between 50 and 59 years old with Graves' ophthalmopathy. The gene calls are TRBV20-1 and TRBJ2-5; unclear D gene. Input material: blood. The CDR3 here is CSARSSHSPQETQYF. DNA of the CDR3: TGCAGTGCTAGAAGTAGCCACAGTCCCCAGGAGACCCAGTACTTC.